This T cell receptor beta chain stems from a study of cytomegalovirus exposure and HLA in healthy donors. For the study at large: The roughly 130 validation repertoires used the same platform as the roughly 720 first-cohort repertoires (as reported by a later analysis).

TCRdb's copy holds only in-frame clones and misses some; the assay was immunoSEQ multiplex PCR. Of under 300,000 clones in the sample, about 86% were seen once. Concerning this clone: Its cognate antigen is unknown.

Study observations and caveats: Some TCR beta chains (more than 150 of them) were listed as cytomegalovirus-associated. Specific recognition of CMV antigens was confirmed in vitro for a few chains (all CMV-associated).

In germline, CDR1 is SNHLY, CDR2 FYNNEI. The junction had 7 bases not matched to a gene; V was cut back by 6 bases and J by 3 bases. There are 16 residues in the CDR3. Separate from the approximately 670-subject first cohort was the approximately 120-subject validation cohort, to which the donors belonged. The chain recombines TRBV2 with TRBJ2-2, with 10 nucleotides matching TRBD2. This sequence was found in a woman aged 25-40 years in good health and CMV-seropositive. Sequenced: PBMCs. The chain's CDR3 is CASSLAGVFDTGELFF. CDR3 DNA: TGTGCCAGCAGCCTAGCGGGAGTTTTTGACACCGGGGAGCTGTTTTTT.